A single sample is the source of the 24 T cell receptor beta chains below, sequenced in a study of blood T cell repertoires in COVID-19 (dated by TCRdb to about 2020). Library generation was performed with the immunoSEQ multiplex PCR assay. Entries here come from immuneACCESS through TCRdb and include only in-frame sequences with V and J called. Some clones fail to appear in such tables; in the studies checked, an unresolved V gene covers under half of the shortfall, and the cause of the remainder is unknown. The sample yields approximately 120,000 clones; 86% were counted once. The top ten constitute 5% to 6.5% of the sample. The sample comprised peripheral blood. These receptors were collected from a human donor in a cohort sampled during active COVID-19.

The gene calls are TRBV19 and TRBJ1-2; D is unresolved. This CDR3 is 10 amino acids long. V gave up 8 bases and J gave up 8 bases, with 9 bases separating them. Per the germline V gene, CDR1 is LNHDA and CDR2 is SQIVND (reference sequence). The chain's CDR3 is CASYMGGYTF. CDR3 DNA: TGTGCCAGTTATATGGGCGGCTACACCTTC.

The rearrangement joins TRBV9 to TRBJ2-5; D perhaps matches TRBD2 (5 bases). V gave up 4 bases and J gave up 4 bases, with 17 bases separating them. This CDR3 contains 15 residues. Germline assignment: CDR1 SGDLS and CDR2 YYNGEE. The CDR3 protein is CASSPRPGEGETQYF. As DNA, the CDR3 is TGTGCCAGCAGCCCCCGCCCAGGTGAGGGAGAGACCCAGTACTTC.

J is TRBJ1-1 and V is TRBV6-5, with TRBD1 matching over 8 bases. The J segment lost 0 bases and the V segment lost 2 bases, leaving 2 bases of the junction unmatched. The germline gives CDR1 MNHEY, CDR2 SVGAGI. This CDR3 contains 15 residues. The CDR3 DNA follows: TGTGCCAGCAGTTACACAGGGGGGGTGAACACTGAAGCTTTCTTT. It codes for CASSYTGGVNTEAFF.

The chain links TRBV21-1 to TRBJ1-2; TRBD1 is the table's D call, not checked against the DNA. TRBV21-1 counts as a pseudogene. CDR3 length: 16 residues. CDR3 nucleotide sequence: TGTGCCAGCAGCAACAGGAGGGACCGGGACAGCCGTGGCTACACCTTC. This gives the protein CASSNRRDRDSRGYTF.

This chain connects TRBV28 to TRBJ2-2; no reliable D call. V lost 8 bases and J 5 bases, leaving 24 bases between the germline ends. The length of the CDR3 is 17 residues. Germline CDR1 and CDR2: MDHEN and SYDVKM. The CDR3 DNA reads as TGTGCCAGCTTTCGCCCCAGGTCCACCTTTGGGACCGGGGAGCTGTTTTTT. Its protein product is CASFRPRSTFGTGELFF. The full variable domain, with the rest looked up from reference TRBV28 and TRBJ2-2, is DVKVTQSSRYLVKRTGEKVFLECVQDMDHENMFWYRQDPGLGLRLIYFSYDVKMKEKGDIPEGYSVSREKKERFSLILESASTNQTSMYLCASFRPRSTFGTGELFFGEGSRLTVL.

The chain carries TRBV7-8 and TRBJ1-5; 8 bases align to TRBD1. This CDR3 spans 14 amino acids. The germline CDR1 and CDR2 sequences are SGHVS and FQNEAQ. Germline trimming cut 5 bases from V and 6 bases from J; bases unmatched to any gene: 6. This CDR3 reads CASSLDRGGQPQHF. CDR3 coding DNA: TGTGCCAGCAGCCTAGACAGGGGAGGTCAGCCCCAGCATTTT. The whole variable domain, filled in from reference TRBV7-8 and TRBJ1-5, reads GAGVSQSPRYKVAKRGQDVALRCDPISGHVSLFWYQQALGQGPEFLTYFQNEAQLDKSGLPSDRFFAERPEGSVSTLKIQRTQQEDSAVYLCASSLDRGGQPQHFGDGTRLSIL.

This sequence joins TRBV10-1 and TRBJ2-7; D gene uncertain. The germline V gene has CDR1 WNHNN and CDR2 SYGVQD (reference sequence). This CDR3 is 13 amino acids long. V lost 7 bases to trimming and J lost 1 base, with 11 bases between them. Here the CDR3 reads CASNLNRSYEQYF. In nucleotides, the CDR3 is TGCGCCAGCAACCTTAATAGATCCTACGAGCAGTACTTC.

The chain uses TRBV5-8 and TRBJ2-6; D perhaps matches TRBD2 (6 bases). The CDR3 has 20 residues. Germline lookup yields CDR1 SGHTS and CDR2 YDEGEE. Trimming stripped 4 bases from V and 1 base from J, with 24 bases between. The CDR3 reads CASSPLLRGSFNSGANVLTF. DNA of the CDR3: TGTGCCAGCAGCCCACTACTACGGGGGTCCTTTAATTCTGGGGCCAACGTCCTGACTTTC.

This chain connects TRBV5-6 to TRBJ1-5; maybe TRBD1 (6 bases). Germline values: CDR1 SGHDT, CDR2 YYEEEE. The CDR3 is 17 residues long. The V gene lost 0 bases and the J gene lost 4 bases, with 17 bases spanning the gap. The CDR3 loop is CASSLGSAGVGNQPQHF. CDR3 sequence (DNA): TGTGCCAGCAGCTTGGGGTCGGCAGGGGTAGGAAATCAGCCCCAGCATTTT.

The rearrangement uses TRBV6-6 and TRBJ1-2; 7 bases are shared with TRBD1. CDR3 length: 14 amino acids. Looked up from germline, CDR1 is MNHNY and CDR2 is SVGAGI (reference sequence). Trimming took 6 bases from V and 8 from J; bases not matched to a gene: 12. CDR3 bases: TGTGCCAGCAGGCCCCTAGACAGGGCCAGGGGCTACACCTTC. Translating it yields CASRPLDRARGYTF.

This chain connects TRBV7-9 to TRBJ2-1; D gene ambiguous. This CDR3 contains 14 residues. In germline, CDR1 is SEHNR, CDR2 FQNEAQ (reference sequence). Trimming took 5 bases from V and 6 from J, leaving 14 bases between them. The CDR3 loop is CASSPHQDFNEQFF. The CDR3 region has the DNA TGTGCCAGCAGCCCACATCAGGATTTCAATGAGCAGTTCTTC. Looking up the rest from reference TRBV7-9 and TRBJ2-1 gives the full variable domain: DTGVSQNPRHKITKRGQNVTFRCDPISEHNRLYWYRQTLGQGPEFLTYFQNEAQLEKSRLLSDRFSAERPKGSFSTLEIQRTEQGDSAMYLCASSPHQDFNEQFFGPGTRLTVL.

This rearrangement joins TRBV4-1 to TRBJ2-3; tentative D call: TRBD2 (6 bases). This CDR3 spans 15 amino acids. V lost 6 bases, J lost 4 bases, and 17 bases lay in between. Germline V gene data show CDR1 as MGHRA and CDR2 as YSYEKL. The CDR3 region is CASSKREASADTQYF. For the CDR3, the DNA is TGCGCCAGCAGTAAAAGGGAGGCTAGCGCAGATACGCAGTATTTT.

The chain combines TRBV2 with TRBJ2-1, with no clear D. Germline lookup yields CDR1 SNHLY and CDR2 FYNNEI. The CDR3 loop spans 14 amino acids. Trimming stripped 6 bases from V and 5 bases from J, with 14 bases between. The CDR3 region is CASRGLKTDNEQFF. CDR3 sequence (DNA): TGTGCCAGCAGAGGATTAAAGACTGACAATGAGCAGTTCTTC.

The V call is TRBV7-9, the J call TRBJ1-2; 7 bases are shared with TRBD1. The CDR3 consists of 13 residues. With 5 bases clipped from V and 7 bases from J, the junction kept 7 bases outside the gene matches. The germline V gene has CDR1 SEHNR and CDR2 FQNEAQ (reference sequence). The CDR3 nucleotides read TGTGCCAGCAGCACTAGGACAGGAGGTGGCTACACCTTC. Translated, it gives CASSTRTGGGYTF.

This sequence joins TRBV18 and TRBJ1-6; maybe TRBD1 (5 bases). The V and J ends lost 3 bases and 9 bases respectively, with 24 bases between them. Germline V gene lookup returns CDR1 KGHSH and CDR2 LQKENI. The CDR3 loop spans 18 amino acids. The CDR3 spells CASSPNLVDPGQASPLHF. In nucleotides, the CDR3 is TGTGCCAGCTCACCTAATCTTGTGGACCCAGGGCAGGCTTCACCCCTCCACTTT.

The V gene is TRBV6-6, the J gene TRBJ1-2, with TRBD1 as a possible D gene (6 bases). Germline V gene sequence: CDR1 MNHNY, CDR2 SVGAGI (reference sequence). The CDR3 runs 11 residues. V dropped 4 bases and J dropped 6 bases, with 6 bases sitting between them. The CDR3, as DNA: TGTGCCAGCAGTTGGACAGATGGCTACACCTTC. This sequence encodes CASSWTDGYTF.

The rearrangement links TRBV7-2 to TRBJ2-7, with D tentatively TRBD1 (5 bases). Germline lookup yields CDR1 SGHTA and CDR2 FQGNSA. V lost 5 bases and J 3 bases, leaving 8 bases between the germline ends. This CDR3 is 12 amino acids long. CDR3 residues: CASSQQGYEQYF. DNA for the CDR3: TGTGCCAGCAGCCAGCAGGGCTACGAGCAGTACTTC.

This clone has a handful of counts. The chain joins TRBV6-5 to TRBJ1-1, with TRBD1 identical over 7 bases. Germline assignment: CDR1 MNHEY and CDR2 SVGAGI. Trimming cost V 6 bases and J 6 bases; bases outside gene matches: 7. This CDR3 region has 13 residues. The CDR3 is CASRVGTAPEAFF. The CDR3 nucleotides read TGTGCCAGCAGGGTAGGGACAGCGCCTGAAGCTTTCTTT.

This clone came up once. This chain uses TRBV7-9 with TRBJ1-1; TRBD1 matches at 12 bases. This CDR3 spans 18 amino acids. The trim removed 1 base at V and 0 bases at J, leaving 6 bases unmatched. From germline, CDR1 is SEHNR and CDR2 FQNEAQ (reference sequence). Here the CDR3 reads CASSLGRDRGLMNTEAFF. The CDR3 bases are TGTGCCAGCAGCTTAGGGCGGGACAGGGGGCTTATGAACACTGAAGCTTTCTTT.

The rearrangement joins TRBV29-1 to TRBJ2-5; D not resolved. Trimming took 4 bases from V and 4 from J, leaving 7 bases between them. CDR1 and CDR2 from the germline V gene are SQVTM and ANQGSEA. The CDR3 contains 11 residues. The CDR3 reads CSVGYGETQYF. DNA for the CDR3: TGCAGCGTTGGGTACGGAGAGACCCAGTACTTC.

CDR3 DNA: TGTGCCAGCAGCGGACAGGGAGCCTACGAGCAGTACTTC. Protein: CASSGQGAYEQYF. This chain uses TRBV12-3 or TRBV12-4 with TRBJ2-7; 8 positions agree with TRBD1. V shed 6 bases and J 2 bases; nucleotides not matched to a gene: 3. This CDR3 is 13 amino acids long.

V gene TRBV4-3 combines with J gene TRBJ2-1, with 11 bases that match TRBD2. This CDR3 spans 15 amino acids. Unmatched junction bases numbered 8, after V lost 6 bases and J lost 7 bases. Germline CDR1 and CDR2: LGHNA and YSLEER. The CDR3 loop is CASSPNSGRANEQFF. The CDR3 DNA is TGCGCCAGCAGTCCCAATAGCGGGAGGGCAAATGAGCAGTTCTTC.

V gene TRBV5-1 combines with J gene TRBJ1-3; a weak D match, TRBD1 (6 bases). This CDR3 contains 15 residues. Germline-derived CDR1 and CDR2 are SGHRS and YFSETQ. Trimming removed 3 bases at V and 4 bases at J, with 14 bases between. CDR3 DNA sequence: TGCGCCAGCAGCTCCGACGACAGGTCCGGAAACACCATATATTTT. Its translation is CASSSDDRSGNTIYF.

This clone has just a few counts. The V gene is TRBV10-1, the J gene TRBJ2-7; D not certain. Trimming stripped 4 bases from V and 5 bases from J, with 15 bases between. Per germline, CDR1 WNHNN and CDR2 SYGVQD (reference sequence). The CDR3 sequence is 14 residues long. CDR3 sequence (DNA): TGCGCCAGCAGTGGCATCCCGGCGGATGACGAGCAGTACTTC. Its translation: CASSGIPADDEQYF.